The entry that follows covers one TCR beta chain sequence. These data come from a study of T cell repertoires in cytomegalovirus infection. Via MiXCR, TCRdb re-called the reads, giving one row per CDR3 protein. This sample carries roughly 640,000 distinct CDR3 sequences, more than 20% of them seen once, and the ten largest clones take approximately 8%. With 8 bases removed from V and 5 bases from J, the gap between germline ends came to 27 bases. Germline lookup yields CDR1 MNHNY and CDR2 SVGAGI (reference sequence). The CDR3 totals 17 residues. The chain has TRBV6-6 and TRBJ1-2; D not resolved. Specimen: CD8+ T cells from PBMCs. The TCR sequence derives from a human donor in good health (CMV status not recorded). Some clones in this sample may be carry-over from other donors' samples. In nucleotides, the CDR3 is TGTGCCAGCCTTCCTCACCCTAGTCCGCCGGTGGTTTATGGCTACACCTTC. It codes for CASLPHPSPPVVYGYTF.